Each of the 20 T cell receptor beta chains below was sequenced from the same sample in a study of glioma-infiltrating T cells. TCR alpha and beta CDR3 regions were amplified from RNA using iRepertoire nested multiplex PCR. TCRdb recomputed calls from the multiplex PCR reads with MiXCR, one row per CDR3 protein. The sample yields about 89,000 distinct CDR3 sequences, roughly 23% seen once. The sample taken for sequencing was glioma tissue, nonneoplastic brain tissue, or PBMCs (not recorded which). The receptor set was obtained from a human donor with low-grade glioma or glioblastoma, undergoing nonglioma brain surgery, or in good health (not recorded which).

This clonotype occurred a few times. Being one base from a much bigger clone, this may be a read error. The chain uses TRBV4-1 and TRBJ2-3; possibly TRBD1 for D (5 bases). Germline CDR1 reads MGHRA; CDR2 reads YSYEKL. The CDR3 totals 15 residues. The CDR3 reads CASSQDLSNTGTQYF. The CDR3 coding sequence is TGCGCCAGCAGCCAAGATCTGAGCAACACAGGTACGCAGTATTTT.

This clonotype was counted a few times. This rearrangement joins TRBV3-1 to TRBJ2-2; 9 positions match TRBD2. V lost 1 base, J lost 5 bases, and 5 bases stayed unmatched. This CDR3 has 16 residues. Germline CDR1 and CDR2: LGHDT and YNNKEL (reference sequence). This CDR3 reads CASSQGTSARTGELFF. CDR3 DNA: TGTGCCAGCAGCCAAGGGACTAGCGCCCGGACCGGGGAGCTGTTTTTT.

This clonotype was counted at least ten times. The chain employs TRBV24-1 and TRBJ2-7; D uncertain. The CDR3 is made up of 16 amino acids. CDR1 is KGHDR, CDR2 SFDVKD, per germline. The V and J ends lost 0 bases and 4 bases respectively, with 15 bases between them. The CDR3 protein is CATSDLRGRIVYEQYF. In DNA form, the CDR3 reads TGTGCCACCAGTGATTTGCGTGGACGTATCGTTTACGAGCAGTACTTC.

This clonotype was picked up many times. The chain couples TRBV18 to TRBJ1-1; D gene uncertain. With 2 bases removed from V and 2 bases from J, the gap between germline ends came to 6 bases. Germline-derived CDR1 and CDR2 are KGHSH and LQKENI. This CDR3 spans 13 amino acids. CDR3 sequence reads: CASSPGSNTEAFF. In DNA form, the CDR3 reads TGTGCCAGCTCACCAGGGAGTAACACTGAAGCTTTCTTT.

This clonotype was seen ten or more times. This rearrangement joins TRBV14 to TRBJ1-2, with a tentative D call TRBD1 (5 bases). This CDR3 is 13 amino acids long. Trimming cost V 2 bases and J 13 bases, with 17 bases left between them. Germline CDR1 is SGHDN and CDR2 is FVKESK. The CDR3 spells CASSQSYKGPLTF. In nucleotides, the CDR3 is TGTGCCAGCAGCCAATCCTACAAGGGACCCCTCACCTTC.

This clonotype was observed at least ten times. This chain joins TRBV18 and TRBJ1-5, with a weak D call TRBD1 (5 bases). The CDR3 is 15 amino acids. Trimming shortened V by 1 base and J by 10 bases, and 17 bases separated the two germline ends. Germline CDR1 reads KGHSH; CDR2 reads LQKENI. CDR3 region: CASSPLAGERSPQHF. The CDR3 bases are TGTGCCAGCTCACCACTAGCGGGGGAAAGGTCTCCCCAGCATTTT.

In this sample, this clonotype turned up many times. The chain carries TRBV20-1 and TRBJ2-5, with D possibly being TRBD1 (6 bases). Germline loops: CDR1 DFQATT, CDR2 SNEGSKA (reference sequence). This CDR3 has 15 amino acids. With 3 bases removed from V and 3 bases from J, the gap between germline ends came to 17 bases. CDR3 coding DNA: TGCAGTGCTAGTGGCAGGACAGCCAAAAAAGAGACCCAGTACTTC. Residues: CSASGRTAKKETQYF.

This clonotype was counted many times. The chain joins TRBV18 to TRBJ2-3; D is uncertain. Trimming removed 6 bases at V and 2 bases at J, with 9 bases between. The length of the CDR3 is 13 residues. Germline CDR1 reads KGHSH; CDR2 reads LQKENI. CDR3 coding DNA: TGTGCCAGCTCCCCCTCCACCACAGATACGCAGTATTTT. Translated: CASSPSTTDTQYF.

In this sample, this clonotype turned up a few times. The V gene is TRBV12-3 or TRBV12-4, the J gene TRBJ1-4; 8 bases fit TRBD1. CDR3 length: 15 amino acids. V lost 6 bases and J lost 2; bases outside the gene matches: 5. This chain's CDR3 is CASRGYRGTNEKLFF. The CDR3 DNA is TGTGCCAGCAGGGGCTACAGGGGGACTAATGAAAAACTGTTTTTT.

The chain combines TRBV11-1 with TRBJ2-5; the D call may be TRBD1 or TRBD2 (7 bases each). CDR1 SGHAT and CDR2 FQDESV come from the germline V gene (reference sequence). The CDR3 spans 15 residues. The V end lost 3 bases, the J end lost 3 bases, and 14 bases lay between the germline ends. The chain's CDR3 is CASSFRQGGKETQYF. The CDR3 coding sequence is TGTGCCAGCAGCTTTCGACAGGGAGGGAAAGAGACCCAGTACTTC.

As concerns this clonotype: A clone one base away is much larger, so this may be a read error. The chain carries TRBV4-2 and TRBJ2-3; 7 bases are shared with TRBD2. The V segment lost 7 bases and the J segment 11 bases; nucleotides outside the gene matches: 30. The CDR3 runs to 19 residues. Germline CDR1 reads LGHNA; CDR2 reads YNFKEQ. CDR3 coding DNA: TGTGCCAGCACCCCCCGGGGGAATCAAAAAGGACTAGTAGGATTGGTGCAGTATTTT. This codes for CASTPRGNQKGLVGLVQYF.

This clonotype was found many times. The chain couples TRBV3-1 to TRBJ2-4; 7 bases map to TRBD1. From germline, CDR1 is LGHDT and CDR2 YNNKEL (reference sequence). V shed 0 bases, J shed 8 bases, and the junction held 10 bases outside the gene matches. The CDR3 is 16 residues long. CDR3 nucleotides: TGTGCCAGCAGCCAAGATCGTACAGGGGATGGGGACATTCAGTACTTC. As protein: CASSQDRTGDGDIQYF.

The V call is TRBV10-3, the J call TRBJ2-1; TRBD1 agrees at 9 bases. With 6 bases clipped from V and 5 bases from J, the junction kept 8 bases outside the gene matches. Germline V gene lookup returns CDR1 ENHRY and CDR2 SYGVKD. The CDR3 has 15 residues. The CDR3 protein is CAIREDRGRNNEQFF. CDR3 nucleotides: TGTGCCATCAGGGAGGACAGGGGCAGAAACAATGAGCAGTTCTTC.

The chain is built from TRBV20-1 and TRBJ2-4; D is possibly TRBD1 (6 bases). In germline, CDR1 is DFQATT, CDR2 SNEGSKA (reference sequence). The CDR3 covers 14 residues. CDR3: CSVATGATKNIQYF. CDR3 nucleotides: TGCAGCGTTGCGACAGGAGCGACCAAAAACATTCAGTACTTC.

This clonotype was counted at least ten times. The chain combines TRBV7-9 with TRBJ2-3; 12 bases line up with TRBD2. The trim removed 1 base at V and 6 bases at J, leaving 11 bases unmatched. Germline V gene data show CDR1 as SEHNR and CDR2 as FQNEAQ (reference sequence). The CDR3 loop spans 18 amino acids. The CDR3 sequence: CASSLGTSGALLSDTQYF. CDR3 DNA sequence: TGTGCCAGCAGCTTAGGGACTAGCGGGGCGTTGTTGAGTGATACGCAGTATTTT.

This clonotype was picked up a small number of times. The V and J genes are TRBV18 and TRBJ1-6, with D possibly being TRBD1 (5 bases). The CDR3 contains 19 residues. CDR1 KGHSH and CDR2 LQKENI come from the germline V gene. V shed 1 base and J shed 8 bases, with 24 bases lying between them. The CDR3 nucleotides read TGTGCCAGCTCACCACGGCAGTTGGGGCGGTCGGGTGTCGATTCACCCCTCCACTTT. It yields the protein CASSPRQLGRSGVDSPLHF.

This clonotype appeared many times. The J gene is TRBJ1-5, the V gene TRBV27, with a tentative D call TRBD1 (5 bases). CDR3 length: 16 amino acids. V was pared by 5 bases and J by 6 bases, with 20 bases between. Germline assignment: CDR1 MNHEY and CDR2 SMNVEV (reference sequence). CDR3 bases: TGTGCCAGCAGTACAAATCCGACAGATCCCCGTCAGCCCCAGCATTTT. Translating it yields CASSTNPTDPRQPQHF.

A remark on this clonotype: This may be a read error, as it is one base from a much larger clone. The genes are TRBV12-3 or TRBV12-4 and TRBJ2-7; TRBD2 is a possible D gene (5 bases). CDR3 length: 14 residues. The DNA of the CDR3 is TGTGCCAGCAGTTTAGAGGACTTTGCCTACGAGCGGTACTTC. Amino acids: CASSLEDFAYERYF.

This clonotype has a count of ten or more. The V and J genes are TRBV6-1 and TRBJ1-2; D gene ambiguous. Trimming shortened V by 6 bases and J by 7 bases, and 12 bases separated the two germline ends. The CDR3 is 12 residues long. The V gene's germline CDR1 is MNHNS and CDR2 SASEGT. The CDR3 sequence is CASRMADFGYTF. The CDR3 DNA reads TGTGCCAGCAGGATGGCGGACTTTGGCTACACCTTC.

The chain combines TRBV11-2 with TRBJ2-4, with 12 bases identical to TRBD2. CDR1 and CDR2 from the germline V gene are SGHAT and FQNNGV. This CDR3 spans 19 amino acids. Germline trimming cut 5 bases from V and 1 base from J; bases unmatched to any gene: 12. In DNA, the CDR3 is TGTGCCAGCAGCAACCCTAGCGGGAGGGCCTGGTTGGCCAAAAACATTCAGTACTTC. Translation: CASSNPSGRAWLAKNIQYF.